This TCR beta chain was identified during a study of T-cell reconstitution after alpha-beta-depleted transplantation in children. Study outcomes and limitations: T-cell counts and diversity at one year following transplant were attributed mainly to newly produced T cells. After transplant, high TCRbeta diversity at day 60 in some patients arose from surviving recipient T cells and thymic progenitors. Reportedly, roughly two months post-transplant, alpha-beta T cells arose from several hundred expanded graft clones.

This clonotype was detected a few times. Its specificity is not known. The CDR3 length is 19 residues. Germline V gene sequence: CDR1 SGHAT, CDR2 FQDESV (reference sequence). The V and J ends lost 3 bases and 0 bases, in that order; junction bases with no gene match: 11. Unique molecular identifiers were used in preparing the TCRbeta library. MiXCR, run by TCRdb on the PCR reads, gives a single entry per CDR3 protein. This repertoire shows approximately 520,000 distinct CDR3 sequences, 11% found once; its top ten account for 12% to 15%. The receptor was isolated from a female patient aged 2-9 years who had a stem cell transplant for aplastic anemia, so the T cells may come from the graft donor. This sequence joins TRBV11-1 and TRBJ2-1, with TRBD2 identical over 10 bases. Sample: PBMCs, mostly from graft donor cells, taken 180 days after TCRalphabeta/CD19-depleted stem cell transplant. The CDR3 loop is CASSFPTSGIDSSYNEQFF. CDR3 in DNA: TGTGCCAGCAGCTTCCCCACTAGCGGGATCGATAGCTCCTACAATGAGCAGTTCTTC.